Reported below is one TCR beta chain. Its specificity is not known. The record originates from a study of CD4 T cells in relation to SARS-CoV-2 and coronaviruses. Study-level findings and limits: In about 65% of donors, memory CD4+ clonotypes crossrecognized SARS-CoV-2 and at least one common cold coronavirus spike.

Sequenced by immunoSEQ multiplex PCR; TCRdb stores in-frame clones only, minus some. The profile shows about 38,000 clones, roughly 80% of them singletons. For around 11 days, roughly 9 x 10^4 sorted CD4+ cells grew with T cell-depleted PBMCs and CEF. The CDR3 sequence is 13 residues long. Trimming left V 6 bases short and J 5 bases short, with 13 bases between. CDR1 is SEHNR and CDR2 is FQNEAQ in the germline V gene (reference sequence). The chain has TRBV7-9 and TRBJ1-2, with D possibly being TRBD1 (5 bases). The sequencing input was memory CD4+ T cells from PBMCs, cultured in vitro. This TCR was recovered from an adult with COVID-19. The CDR3: CASRAGTAYGYTF. DNA of the CDR3: TGTGCCAGCAGAGCCGGGACCGCATATGGCTACACCTTC.